This TCR beta chain was identified in a study of CD8 T cells in Susac syndrome. Control patients had untreated stable or active relapsing-remitting multiple sclerosis by revised McDonald criteria. Roughly 0.45 to 1 ug RNA was reverse transcribed with random hexamers. TCRdb reprocessed the immunoSEQ multiplex PCR reads via MiXCR and lists one record per CDR3 protein. The data hold 150,000 to 160,000 distinct CDR3 sequences, with 94% observed a single time. Trimming left V 6 bases short and J 9 bases short, with 15 bases between. The CDR3 is made up of 14 amino acids. V is TRBV12-3 or TRBV12-4 and J is TRBJ1-6, with D hard to call. This TCR derives from a human donor with multiple sclerosis. The sequenced material came from CD8+ T cells from PBMCs. CDR3 region: CASSHRTRGSPLHF. CDR3 DNA sequence: TGTGCCAGCAGCCACCGAACTCGGGGTTCACCCCTCCACTTT.